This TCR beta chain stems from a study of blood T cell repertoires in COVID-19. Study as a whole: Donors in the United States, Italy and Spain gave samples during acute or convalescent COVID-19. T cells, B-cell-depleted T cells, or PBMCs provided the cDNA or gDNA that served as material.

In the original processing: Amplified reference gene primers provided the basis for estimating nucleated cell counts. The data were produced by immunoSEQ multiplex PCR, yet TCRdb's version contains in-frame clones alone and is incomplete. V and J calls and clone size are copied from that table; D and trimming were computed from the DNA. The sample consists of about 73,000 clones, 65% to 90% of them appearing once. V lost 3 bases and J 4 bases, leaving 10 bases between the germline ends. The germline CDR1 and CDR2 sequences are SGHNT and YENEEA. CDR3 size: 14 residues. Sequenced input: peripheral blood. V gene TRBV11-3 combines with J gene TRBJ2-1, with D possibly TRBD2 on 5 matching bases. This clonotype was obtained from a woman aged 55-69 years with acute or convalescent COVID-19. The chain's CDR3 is CASSFGGLYNEQFF. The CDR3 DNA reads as TGTGCCAGCAGCTTTGGCGGGTTATACAATGAGCAGTTCTTC.